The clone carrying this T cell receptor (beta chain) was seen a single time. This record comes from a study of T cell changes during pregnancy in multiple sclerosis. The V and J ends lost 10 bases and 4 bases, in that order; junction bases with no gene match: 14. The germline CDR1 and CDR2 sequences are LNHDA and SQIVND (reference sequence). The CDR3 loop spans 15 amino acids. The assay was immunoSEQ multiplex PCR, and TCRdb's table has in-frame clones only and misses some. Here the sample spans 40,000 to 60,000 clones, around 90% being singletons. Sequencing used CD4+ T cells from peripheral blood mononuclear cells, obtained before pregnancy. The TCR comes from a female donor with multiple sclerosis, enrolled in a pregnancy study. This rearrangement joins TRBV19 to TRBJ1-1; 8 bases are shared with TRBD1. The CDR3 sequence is CATGIRQGMATEAFF. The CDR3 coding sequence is TGTGCCACCGGAATCAGACAGGGGATGGCCACTGAAGCTTTCTTT. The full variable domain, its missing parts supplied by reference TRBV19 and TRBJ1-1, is DGGITQSPKYLFRKEGQNVTLSCEQNLNHDAMYWYRQDPGQGLRLIYYSQIVNDFQKGDIAEGYSVSREKKESFPLTVTSAQKNPTAFYLCATGIRQGMATEAFFGQGTRLTVV.